The 11 T cell receptor beta chains listed next were all sequenced from one sample in a study of blood T cell repertoires in COVID-19. Only in-frame clones appear in the TCRdb table, and some are missing; sequencing was by immunoSEQ multiplex PCR. This sample carries around 200,000 clones, 70% to 90% of them seen once, and the ten largest clones take more than 2.5%. What was sequenced was peripheral blood. These receptors all come from a man aged 55 to 70 with acute or convalescent COVID-19.

The chain recombines TRBV2 with TRBJ1-1; D gene ambiguous. Germline assignment: CDR1 SNHLY and CDR2 FYNNEI. CDR3 length: 11 residues. The V end was cut by 6 bases, the J end by 10 bases, with 12 bases between. Written as DNA, the CDR3 is TGTGCCAGCAGCAACTGGGAGCTAGCTTTCTTT. Translation: CASSNWELAFF.

The J gene is TRBJ2-5, the V gene TRBV9; D is unclear. In germline, CDR1 is SGDLS, CDR2 YYNGEE. The CDR3 contains 15 residues. The V gene lost 0 bases and the J gene lost 0 bases, with 9 bases spanning the gap. As DNA, the CDR3 is TGTGCCAGCAGCGTAGCGACAAGCTACCAAGAGACCCAGTACTTC. Encoded protein: CASSVATSYQETQYF.

The chain uses TRBV6-6 and TRBJ1-4; no clear D gene. Germline assignment: CDR1 MNHNY and CDR2 SVGAGI (reference sequence). Trimming took 0 bases from V and 5 from J, leaving 10 bases between them. The CDR3 length is 15 residues. Written as DNA, the CDR3 is TGTGCCAGCAGTTACTCGACCCGAGGAAATGAAAAACTGTTTTTT. Residues: CASSYSTRGNEKLFF.

The chain's CDR3 is CASSLAAGANEQFF. CDR3 nucleotides: TGTGCCAGCAGCTTGGCAGCGGGAGCTAATGAGCAGTTCTTC. J is TRBJ2-1 and V is TRBV6-2 or TRBV6-3; the match to TRBD2 covers 8 bases. From germline, CDR1 is MNHEY and CDR2 SVGEGT. The CDR3 spans 14 residues. V gave up 6 bases and J gave up 7 bases; unmatched junction bases: 8.

The chain carries TRBV19 and TRBJ1-1, with D maybe TRBD1 (5 bases). The CDR3 extends over 13 amino acids. Germline-derived CDR1 and CDR2 are LNHDA and SQIVND (reference sequence). V lost 3 bases and J lost 4, with 9 bases in between. CDR3 coding DNA: TGTGCCAGTAGTATGGGGGAGGGCACTGAAGCTTTCTTT. Protein: CASSMGEGTEAFF. The full variable domain, with the rest looked up from reference TRBV19 and TRBJ1-1, is DGGITQSPKYLFRKEGQNVTLSCEQNLNHDAMYWYRQDPGQGLRLIYYSQIVNDFQKGDIAEGYSVSREKKESFPLTVTSAQKNPTAFYLCASSMGEGTEAFFGQGTRLTVV.

The chain employs TRBV14 and TRBJ2-1, with TRBD1 identical over 8 bases. This CDR3 region has 16 residues. Germline CDR1 is SGHDN and CDR2 is FVKESK. After removal of 1 base from V and 3 bases from J, the junction contained 5 bases not matched to a gene. The CDR3 spells CASSQGQGIFYNEQFF. Written as DNA, the CDR3 is TGTGCCAGCAGCCAAGGACAGGGGATTTTCTACAATGAGCAGTTCTTC.

V is TRBV5-4 and J is TRBJ2-3; 12 nucleotides agree with TRBD2. This CDR3 region has 16 residues. Germline V lookup: CDR1 SGHNT, CDR2 YYREEE (reference sequence). With 4 bases clipped from V and 7 bases from J, the junction kept 10 bases outside the gene matches. The CDR3 spells CASSPPLAGGPHTQYF. CDR3 bases: TGTGCCAGCAGCCCCCCTCTAGCGGGAGGGCCACATACGCAGTATTTT.

V is TRBV18 and J is TRBJ1-5; D gene uncertain. The germline CDR1 and CDR2 sequences are KGHSH and LQKENI. The CDR3 is made up of 15 amino acids. V was shortened by 6 bases and J by 2 bases, with 14 bases between the two germline ends. The CDR3 DNA sequence: TGTGCCAGCTCGCCGGGAGCAAACGGCAATCAGCCCCAGCATTTT. Protein sequence: CASSPGANGNQPQHF.

V gene TRBV7-2 combines with J gene TRBJ2-6; D unclear. Germline V gives CDR1 SGHTA, CDR2 FQGNSA. The germline V and J ends were trimmed by 5 bases and 6 bases, with 8 bases remaining between them. The CDR3 has 13 amino acids. The CDR3 reads CASSEDSANVLTF. The CDR3 DNA reads as TGTGCCAGCAGCGAGGATTCGGCCAACGTCCTGACTTTC.

The V gene is TRBV7-2, the J gene TRBJ1-2; D is possibly TRBD1 (5 bases). Germline V gene sequence: CDR1 SGHTA, CDR2 FQGNSA. Trimming removed 8 bases at V and 4 bases at J, with 14 bases between. The CDR3 contains 13 residues. The CDR3 spells CASGGGTRYGYTF. The DNA of the CDR3 is TGTGCCAGCGGGGGGGGTACCCGCTATGGCTACACCTTC.

This clone came up once. The chain recombines TRBV28 with TRBJ2-2; 8 bases align to TRBD1. V gave up 3 bases and J gave up 3 bases; unmatched junction bases: 12. Germline V gives CDR1 MDHEN, CDR2 SYDVKM. The CDR3 is 18 residues long. Here the CDR3 DNA reads TGTGCCAGCAGTTTCCCTGCTCTCCAGGGGGCGGACACCGGGGAGCTGTTTTTT. Its protein is CASSFPALQGADTGELFF.